This TCR beta chain was identified in a study of control samples from healthy donors and cancer patients. Using immunoSEQ multiplex PCR, the repertoire was profiled, and TCRdb retains in-frame clones only, with some absent. The table has about 50,000 clones, nearly 96% seen once. This TCR came from a woman in her 30s in good health. Sample: blood.

Here the CDR3 reads CASSLTRLAYEQYF. The CDR3 DNA reads as TGTGCCAGCAGTTTAACTCGGCTAGCCTACGAGCAGTACTTC. The chain uses TRBV27 and TRBJ2-7, with unresolved D. Germline CDR1 reads MNHEY; CDR2 reads SMNVEV (reference sequence). V was pared by 2 bases and J by 2 bases, with 10 bases between. This CDR3 has 14 residues.